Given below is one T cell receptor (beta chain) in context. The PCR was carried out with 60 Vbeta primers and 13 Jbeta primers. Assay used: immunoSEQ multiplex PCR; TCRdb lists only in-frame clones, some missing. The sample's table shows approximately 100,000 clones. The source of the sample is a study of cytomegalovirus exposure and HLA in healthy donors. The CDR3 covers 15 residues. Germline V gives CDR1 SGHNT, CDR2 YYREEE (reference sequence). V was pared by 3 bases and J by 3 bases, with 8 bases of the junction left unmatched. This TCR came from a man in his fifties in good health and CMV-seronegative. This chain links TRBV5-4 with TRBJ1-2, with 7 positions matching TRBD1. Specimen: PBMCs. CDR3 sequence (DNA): TGTGCCAGCAGCTCCCAGGGGGTGTCTTACTATGGCTACACCTTC. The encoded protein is CASSSQGVSYYGYTF. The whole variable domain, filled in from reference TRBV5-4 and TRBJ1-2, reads ETGVTQSPTHLIKTRGQQVTLRCSSQSGHNTVSWYQQALGQGPQFIFQYYREEENGRGNFPPRFSGLQFPNYSSELNVNALELDDSALYLCASSSQGVSYYGYTFGSGTRLTVV.